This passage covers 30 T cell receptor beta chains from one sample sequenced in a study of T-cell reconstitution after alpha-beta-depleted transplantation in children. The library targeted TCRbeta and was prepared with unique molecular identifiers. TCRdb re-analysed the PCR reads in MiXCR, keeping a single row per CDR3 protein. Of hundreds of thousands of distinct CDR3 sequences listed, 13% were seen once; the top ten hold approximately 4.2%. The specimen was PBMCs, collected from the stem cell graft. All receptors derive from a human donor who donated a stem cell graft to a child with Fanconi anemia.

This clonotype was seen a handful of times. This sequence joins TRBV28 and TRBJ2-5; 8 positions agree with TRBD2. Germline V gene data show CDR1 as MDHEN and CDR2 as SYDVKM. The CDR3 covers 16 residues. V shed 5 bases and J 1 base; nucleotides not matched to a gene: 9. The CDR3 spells CASSIRGGPAQETQYF. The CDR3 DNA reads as TGTGCCAGCAGTATACGGGGGGGCCCAGCCCAAGAGACCCAGTACTTC.

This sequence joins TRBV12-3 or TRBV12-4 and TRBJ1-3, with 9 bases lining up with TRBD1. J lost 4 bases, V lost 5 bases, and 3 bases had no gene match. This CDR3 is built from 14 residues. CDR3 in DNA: TGTGCCAGCAGTGGGACAGGGTCAGGAAACACCATATATTTT. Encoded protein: CASSGTGSGNTIYF.

DNA of the CDR3: TGCAGTGCTAGCGGACAACCTTTAGCCGGAGCCTTCTTT. This sequence encodes CSASGQPLAGAFF. The chain combines TRBV20-1 with TRBJ1-1; weak D call: TRBD1 (5 bases). CDR3 length: 13 residues. Looked up from germline, CDR1 is DFQATT and CDR2 is SNEGSKA (reference sequence). V was clipped by 3 bases and J by 14 bases, with 22 bases between them.

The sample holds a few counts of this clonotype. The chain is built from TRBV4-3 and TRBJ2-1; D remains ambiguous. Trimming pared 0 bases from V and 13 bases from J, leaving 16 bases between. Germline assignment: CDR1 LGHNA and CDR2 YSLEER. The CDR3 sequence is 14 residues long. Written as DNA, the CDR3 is TGCGCCAGCAGCCAAGATCGGAGCTCCTCCCGACAGTTCTTC. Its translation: CASSQDRSSSRQFF.

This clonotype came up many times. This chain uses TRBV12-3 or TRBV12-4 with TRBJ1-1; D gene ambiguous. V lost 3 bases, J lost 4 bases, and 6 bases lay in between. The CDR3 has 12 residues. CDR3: CASSLWRTEAFF. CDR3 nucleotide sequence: TGTGCCAGCAGTTTGTGGCGCACTGAAGCTTTCTTT.

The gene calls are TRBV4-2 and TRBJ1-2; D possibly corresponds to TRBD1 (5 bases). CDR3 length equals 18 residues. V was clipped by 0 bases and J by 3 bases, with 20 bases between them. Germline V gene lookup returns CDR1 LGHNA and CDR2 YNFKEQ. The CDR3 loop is CASSQDPMAGERDYGYTF. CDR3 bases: TGTGCCAGCAGCCAAGATCCTATGGCGGGGGAGCGTGACTATGGCTACACCTTC.

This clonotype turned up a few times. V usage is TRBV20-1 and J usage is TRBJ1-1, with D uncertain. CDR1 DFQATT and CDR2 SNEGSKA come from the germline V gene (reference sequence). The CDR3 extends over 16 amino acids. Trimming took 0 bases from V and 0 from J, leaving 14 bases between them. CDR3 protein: CSARDFLGTMNTEAFF. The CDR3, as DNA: TGCAGTGCTAGAGATTTTTTAGGAACTATGAACACTGAAGCTTTCTTT.

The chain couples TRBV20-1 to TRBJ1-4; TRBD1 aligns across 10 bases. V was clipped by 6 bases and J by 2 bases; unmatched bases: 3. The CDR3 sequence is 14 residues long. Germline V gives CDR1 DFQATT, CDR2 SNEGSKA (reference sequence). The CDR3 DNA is TGCAGTGCCCCGGACAGGGGGACTAATGAAAAACTGTTTTTT. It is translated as CSAPDRGTNEKLFF.

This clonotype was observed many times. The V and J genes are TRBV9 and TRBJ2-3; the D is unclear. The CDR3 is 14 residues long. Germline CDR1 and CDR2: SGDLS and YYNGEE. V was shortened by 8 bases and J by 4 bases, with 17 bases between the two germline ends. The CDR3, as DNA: TGTGCCAGTTCCCGGACCCCTAACCCAGATACGCAGTATTTT. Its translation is CASSRTPNPDTQYF. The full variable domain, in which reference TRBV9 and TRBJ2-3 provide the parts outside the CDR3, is DSGVTQTPKHLITATGQRVTLRCSPRSGDLSVYWYQQSLDQGLQFLIQYYNGEERAKGNILERFSAQQFPDLHSELNLSSLELGDSALYFCASSRTPNPDTQYFGPGTRLTVL.

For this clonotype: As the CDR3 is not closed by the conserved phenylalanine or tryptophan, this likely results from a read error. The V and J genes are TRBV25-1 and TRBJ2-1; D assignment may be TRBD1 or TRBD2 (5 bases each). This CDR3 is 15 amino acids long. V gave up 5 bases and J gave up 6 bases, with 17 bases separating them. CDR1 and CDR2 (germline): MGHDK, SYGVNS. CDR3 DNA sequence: TGTGCCAGCAGTCCCATGGGGGTTGGAGCCAATGAGCAGTTCTAC. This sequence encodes CASSPMGVGANEQFY.

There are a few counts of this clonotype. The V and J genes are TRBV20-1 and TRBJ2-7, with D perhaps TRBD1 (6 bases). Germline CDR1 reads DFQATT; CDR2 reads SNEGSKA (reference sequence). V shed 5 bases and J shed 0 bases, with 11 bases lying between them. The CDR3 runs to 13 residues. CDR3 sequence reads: CSAWDTFSYEQYV. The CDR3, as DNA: TGCAGTGCTTGGGACACTTTCTCCTACGAGCAGTACGTC.

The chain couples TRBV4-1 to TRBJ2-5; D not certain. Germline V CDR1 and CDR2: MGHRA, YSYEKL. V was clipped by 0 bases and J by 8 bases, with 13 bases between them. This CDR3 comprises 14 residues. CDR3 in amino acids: CASSQDVLIGTQYF. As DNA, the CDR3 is TGCGCCAGCAGCCAAGATGTGCTTATCGGTACCCAGTACTTC.

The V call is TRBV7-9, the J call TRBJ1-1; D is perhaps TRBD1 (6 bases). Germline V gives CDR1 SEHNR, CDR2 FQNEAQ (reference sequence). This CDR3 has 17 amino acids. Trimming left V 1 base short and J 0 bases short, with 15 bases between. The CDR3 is CASSLGTDTEMNTEAFF. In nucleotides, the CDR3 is TGTGCCAGCAGCTTAGGGACAGATACCGAAATGAACACTGAAGCTTTCTTT.

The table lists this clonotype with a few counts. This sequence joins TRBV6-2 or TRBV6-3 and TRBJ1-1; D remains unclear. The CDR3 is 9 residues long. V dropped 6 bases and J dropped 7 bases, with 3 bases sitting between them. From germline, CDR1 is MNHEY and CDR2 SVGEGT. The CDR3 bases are TGTGCCAGCAGCCTTGAAGCTTTCTTT. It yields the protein CASSLEAFF.

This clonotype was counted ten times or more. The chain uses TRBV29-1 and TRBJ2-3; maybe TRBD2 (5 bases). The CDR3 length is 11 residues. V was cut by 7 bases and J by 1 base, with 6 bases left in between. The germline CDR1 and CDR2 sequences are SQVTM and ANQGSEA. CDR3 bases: TGCAGCGCCGGGGGCACAGATACGCAGTATTTT. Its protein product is CSAGGTDTQYF.

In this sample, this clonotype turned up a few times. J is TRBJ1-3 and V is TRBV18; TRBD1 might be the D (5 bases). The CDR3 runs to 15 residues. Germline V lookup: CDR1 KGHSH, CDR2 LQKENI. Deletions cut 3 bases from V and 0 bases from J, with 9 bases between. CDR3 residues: CASSPGTDSGNTIYF. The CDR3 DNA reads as TGTGCCAGCTCACCCGGGACGGACTCTGGAAACACCATATATTTT.

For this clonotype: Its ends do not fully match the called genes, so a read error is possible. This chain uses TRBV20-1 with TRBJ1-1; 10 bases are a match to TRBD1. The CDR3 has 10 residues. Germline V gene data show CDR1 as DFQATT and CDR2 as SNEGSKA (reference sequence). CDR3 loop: CNARGTGEEF. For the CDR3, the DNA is TGCAATGCTAGAGGGACAGGGGAGGAATTT.

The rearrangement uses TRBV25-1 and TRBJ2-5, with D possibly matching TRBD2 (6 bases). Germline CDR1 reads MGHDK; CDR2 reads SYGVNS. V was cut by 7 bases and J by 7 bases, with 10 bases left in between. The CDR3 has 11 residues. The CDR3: CASINGGTQYF. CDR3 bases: TGTGCCAGCATCAACGGGGGGACCCAGTACTTC.

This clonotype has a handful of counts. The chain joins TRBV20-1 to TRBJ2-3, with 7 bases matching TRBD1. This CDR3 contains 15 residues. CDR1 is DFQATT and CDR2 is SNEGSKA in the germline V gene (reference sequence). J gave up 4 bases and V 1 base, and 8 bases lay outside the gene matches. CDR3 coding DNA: TGCAGTGCTAGAGGGAACAGGGGAGTGGCAGATACGCAGTATTTT. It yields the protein CSARGNRGVADTQYF.

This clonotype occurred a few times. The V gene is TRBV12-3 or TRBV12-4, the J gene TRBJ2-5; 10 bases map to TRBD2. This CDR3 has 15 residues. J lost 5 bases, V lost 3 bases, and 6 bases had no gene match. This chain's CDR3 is CASSFRAGGRETQYF. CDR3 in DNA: TGTGCCAGCAGTTTCCGAGCGGGGGGGCGTGAGACCCAGTACTTC.

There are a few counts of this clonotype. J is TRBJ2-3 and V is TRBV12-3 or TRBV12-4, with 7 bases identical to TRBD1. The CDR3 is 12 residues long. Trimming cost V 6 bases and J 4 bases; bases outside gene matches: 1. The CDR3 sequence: CASRTGPDTQYF. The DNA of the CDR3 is TGTGCCAGCAGGACAGGGCCAGATACGCAGTATTTT.

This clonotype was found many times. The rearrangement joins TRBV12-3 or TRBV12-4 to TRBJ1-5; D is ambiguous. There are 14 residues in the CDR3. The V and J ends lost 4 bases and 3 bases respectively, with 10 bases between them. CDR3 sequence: CASSYMGPNQPQHF. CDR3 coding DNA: TGTGCCAGCAGTTACATGGGCCCCAATCAGCCCCAGCATTTT.

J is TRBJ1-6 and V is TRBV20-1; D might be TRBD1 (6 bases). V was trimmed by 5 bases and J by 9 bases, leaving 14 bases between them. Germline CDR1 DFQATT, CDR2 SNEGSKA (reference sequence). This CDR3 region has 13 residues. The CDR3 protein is CSADRTRGSPLHF. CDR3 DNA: TGCAGTGCTGACCGGACCAGGGGTTCACCCCTCCACTTT.

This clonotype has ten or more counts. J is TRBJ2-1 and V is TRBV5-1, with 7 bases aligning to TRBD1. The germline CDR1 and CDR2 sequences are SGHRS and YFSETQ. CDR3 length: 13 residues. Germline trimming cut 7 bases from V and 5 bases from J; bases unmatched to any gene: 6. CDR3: CASAEGANNEQFF. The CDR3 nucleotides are TGCGCCAGCGCCGAGGGGGCCAACAATGAGCAGTTCTTC.

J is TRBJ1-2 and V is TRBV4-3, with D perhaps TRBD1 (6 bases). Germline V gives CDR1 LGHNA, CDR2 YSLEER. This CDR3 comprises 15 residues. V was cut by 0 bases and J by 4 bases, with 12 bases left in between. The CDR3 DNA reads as TGCGCCAGCAGCCAAGATCGTGGGGGCTCCTATGGCTACACCTTC. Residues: CASSQDRGGSYGYTF.

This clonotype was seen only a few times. The CDR3 here is CASSIPEGTQYF. CDR3 DNA: TGTGCCAGCAGCATCCCCGAAGGGACCCAGTACTTC. The chain uses TRBV27 and TRBJ2-7; no clear D. The J call may not be correct, given that the DNA end is closer to TRBJ2-5. Germline assignment: CDR1 MNHEY and CDR2 SMNVEV (reference sequence). CDR3 size: 12 residues.

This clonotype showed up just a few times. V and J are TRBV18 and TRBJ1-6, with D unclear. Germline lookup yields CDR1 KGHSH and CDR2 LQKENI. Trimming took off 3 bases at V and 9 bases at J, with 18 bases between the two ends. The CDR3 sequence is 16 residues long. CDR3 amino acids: CASSPLLHTTGSPLHF. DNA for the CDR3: TGTGCCAGCTCACCGTTATTACACACAACCGGTTCACCCCTCCACTTT.

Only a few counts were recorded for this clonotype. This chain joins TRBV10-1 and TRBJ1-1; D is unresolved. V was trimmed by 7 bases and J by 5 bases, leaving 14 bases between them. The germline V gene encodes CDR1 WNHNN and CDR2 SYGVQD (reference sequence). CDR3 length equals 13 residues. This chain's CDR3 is CASKARERTEAFF. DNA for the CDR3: TGCGCCAGCAAAGCGAGGGAGAGGACTGAAGCTTTCTTT.

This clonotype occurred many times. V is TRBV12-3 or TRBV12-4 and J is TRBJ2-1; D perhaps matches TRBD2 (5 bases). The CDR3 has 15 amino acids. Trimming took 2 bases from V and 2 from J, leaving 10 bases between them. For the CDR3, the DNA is TGTGCCAGCAGTTTAAGAAGCGGACCCTACAATGAGCAGTTCTTC. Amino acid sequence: CASSLRSGPYNEQFF.

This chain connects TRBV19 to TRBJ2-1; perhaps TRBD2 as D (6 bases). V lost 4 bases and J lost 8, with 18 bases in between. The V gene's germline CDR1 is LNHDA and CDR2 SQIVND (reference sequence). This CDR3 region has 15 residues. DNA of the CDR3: TGTGCCAGTAGTAGGAGGGGCGGTAGTTTAGATGAGCAGTTCTTC. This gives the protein CASSRRGGSLDEQFF.